This TCR beta chain was documented in a study of human T cells and chemical hapten exposure. With 1 base clipped from V and 3 bases from J, the junction kept 3 bases outside the gene matches. CDR3 length: 15 amino acids. CDR1 and CDR2 from the germline V gene are LNHDA and SQIVND (reference sequence). Via MiXCR, TCRdb re-called the RACE reads, giving one row per CDR3 protein. The table lists almost 40,000 distinct CDR3 sequences, roughly 9.5% of them singletons, with roughly 25% in the top ten. Time point specified: patch test 3, about 24 weeks after DPC sensitization. The treatment denotes: therapeutic diphenylcyclopropenone sensitization with weekly scalp DPC. It was unfractionated whole blood from which total RNA was extracted. Ten or more counts support this clonotype.

Sequenced material: whole blood, taken in connection with sensitization to the hapten diphenylcyclopropenone (DPC). The receptor comes from a man aged 50-59 years with alopecia areata. Some clones in this sample may be carry-over from other donors' samples. The V call is TRBV19, the J call TRBJ1-5; 7 bases match TRBD1. In DNA, the CDR3 is TGTGCCAGTAGTATAGCGGGACAGCTCAATCAGCCCCAGCATTTT. It encodes CASSIAGQLNQPQHF.